The source of this TCR beta chain is a study of T cells in Graves' hyperthyroidism and ophthalmopathy. Amplification of TCR beta CDR3 regions used RNA as the template. In the first-round RT-PCR of the TCR CDR3, the HTBI primer set was used. TCRdb independently ran MiXCR on the multiplex PCR reads; one entry per CDR3 protein. The sample has under 70,000 distinct CDR3 sequences; approximately 53% are singletons. This clonotype showed up many times. The CDR3 is made up of 15 amino acids. The V gene lost 6 bases and the J gene lost 0 bases, with 15 bases spanning the gap. CDR1 and CDR2 from the germline V gene are MNHEY and SMNVEV (reference sequence).

V usage is TRBV27 and J usage is TRBJ2-7; D might be TRBD2 (5 bases). The sample comprised blood. This TCR came from a woman aged 55-70 years with Graves' ophthalmopathy. The CDR3 nucleotides read TGTGCCAGCAGCCCTACGGAAGCGGCCTCCTACGAGCAGTACTTC. Encoded protein: CASSPTEAASYEQYF.